This T cell receptor beta chain was captured by sequencing in a study of T-cell reconstitution after alpha-beta-depleted transplantation in children (dated by TCRdb to between 2015 and 2016). In terms of the full investigation: The study quantitatively tracked T-cell immune reconstitution after TCRalphabeta/CD19-depleted allogeneic hematopoietic cell transplantation in children using TCR repertoire profiling.

The library was obtained by PCR. The sequencer was an Illumina HiSeq 2500. TCR libraries were prepared with molecular barcoding, using unique molecular identifiers to normalize TCRbeta repertoire quantification. TCRdb's own reprocessing of the public reads used fastp at Q25 and MiXCR and kept productive beta chains. Rows with a matching CDR3 protein are joined into one entry that keeps the most common DNA and genes. This sample gives over 100,000 distinct CDR3 sequences in total; approximately 6% of them show up just once. The ten largest clones take up about 6.1% of the sample. The sample's time point, from its label and the paper: day 60 (about 2 months) after transplantation. The sample's treatment or condition label, decoded: allogeneic hematopoietic cell transplantation with graft depleted of TCRalphabeta T cells and CD19 B cells. TCRalphabeta/CD19-depleted allogeneic hematopoietic cell grafts were given to the transplant recipients, all of whom were children.

V is cut back by 4 bases and J by 3 bases, with 4 bases in the junction unmatched. The germline V gene encodes CDR1 SGHTA and CDR2 FQGTGA. Including cysteine and phenylalanine, the CDR3 has 14 amino acids. The sequence is cut down to CDR3 DNA, 42 bases in frame from base 1. Remarks on this clonotype: The antigen it binds to is not known. No base quality information exists; no much larger clone differs at one position.

What the study reported, not specific to this receptor: In some patients, the high TCRbeta diversity seen at day 60 was put down to recipient T cells and intrathymic progenitors that had survived conditioning. The frequencies of hyperexpanded clones fell over the following months, and after one year, T-cell counts and TCRbeta diversity were mostly attributed to newly produced T cells. Apparently early alphabetaT-cell count recovery about two months after transplant reportedly relied on only several hundred rapidly expanded clones derived from non-depleted graft cells.

The rearrangement joined TRBV7-3 to TRBJ2-7, and TRBD1 aligns with 9 junction nucleotides. The source was PBMCs, mostly from graft donor cells, collected 60 days after TCRalphabeta/CD19-depleted stem cell transplant. The receptor comes from a female patient between 2 and 10 years old who had a stem cell transplant for Fanconi anemia, so the T cells may come from the graft donor. Here is the DNA: TGTGCCAGCAGCTCGGGACAGGGAAACTACGAGCAGTACTTC. Its product reads: CASSSGQGNYEQYF. The variable domain in full, with residues beyond the CDR3 obtained from the reference TRBV7-3 and TRBJ2-7 genes, is GAGVSQTPSNKVTEKGKYVELRCDPISGHTALYWYRQSLGQGPEFLIYFQGTGAADDSGLPNDRFFAVRPEGSVSTLKIQRTERGDSAVYLCASSSGQGNYEQYFGPGTRLTVT.